Listed here are 28 T cell receptor beta chains from one sample, sequenced in a study of monozygotic twins with inflammatory bowel disease. One entry per CDR3 protein, without DNA, is what TCRdb gives after re-calling the 5' RACE reads. Its listing shows approximately 200,000 distinct CDR3 sequences. The sample comprised blood. The receptors originated from a human donor with ulcerative colitis or Crohn's disease, or a healthy co-twin of an affected twin (not recorded which).

The rearrangement joins TRBV20-1 to TRBJ1-5; the D gene TCRdb calls, TRBD1, cannot be checked with no DNA. CDR3 size: 12 residues. Per germline, CDR1 DFQATT and CDR2 SNEGSKA (reference sequence). This CDR3 reads CSAGTGGQPQHF.

The chain joins TRBV5-1 to TRBJ2-1; TCRdb proposes TRBD2, but this gene call is untestable without DNA. Germline lookup yields CDR1 SGHRS and CDR2 YFSETQ. The CDR3 consists of 15 residues. The CDR3 here is CASSWGLAGGLEQFF.

This chain connects TRBV10-2 to TRBJ1-1. The CDR3 consists of 13 residues. Germline CDR1 and CDR2: WSHSY and SAAADI. Here the CDR3 reads CASRDWGNTEAFF.

The gene calls are TRBV27 and TRBJ2-1; TCRdb's assignment of TRBD1 cannot be checked, as there is no DNA. Per germline, CDR1 MNHEY and CDR2 SMNVEV (reference sequence). This CDR3 has 14 amino acids. The CDR3 sequence is CASRKGDPLNEQFF.

J is TRBJ2-3 and V is TRBV20-1; no DNA is available, so the TRBD1 call from TCRdb remains unchecked. CDR1 is DFQATT and CDR2 is SNEGSKA in the germline V gene (reference sequence). The CDR3 runs to 14 residues. CDR3 protein: CSLSPGRGRGTQYF.

This chain joins TRBV12-3 or TRBV12-4 and TRBJ1-4; the TCRdb call, TRBD1, lacks DNA for checking. CDR3 length equals 15 residues. The CDR3 sequence: CASSLRDSINEKLFF.

The V gene is TRBV5-1, the J gene TRBJ2-1. The germline CDR1 and CDR2 sequences are SGHRS and YFSETQ. The CDR3 covers 14 residues. CDR3 protein: CASSLGASYNEQFF.

The chain is built from TRBV29-1 and TRBJ1-1; TCRdb returns TRBD1, unconfirmable since there is no DNA. Germline loops: CDR1 SQVTM, CDR2 ANQGSEA. The CDR3 loop spans 13 amino acids. CDR3 loop: CSVRPLTNTEAFF.

The rearrangement links TRBV29-1 to TRBJ1-2. Germline V gene sequence: CDR1 SQVTM, CDR2 ANQGSEA. CDR3 size: 14 residues. This chain's CDR3 is CSVEEGSKGYGYTF. Combining the CDR3 with reference TRBV29-1 and TRBJ1-2 gives the whole variable domain SAVISQKPSRDICQRGTSLTIQCQVDSQVTMMFWYRQQPGQSLTLIATANQGSEATYESGFVIDKFPISRPNLTFSTLTVSNMSPEDSSIYLCSVEEGSKGYGYTFGSGTRLTVV.

The chain's CDR3 is CASSLAQWEETQYF. The rearrangement links TRBV7-2 to TRBJ2-5. The CDR3 has 14 residues. The germline V gene encodes CDR1 SGHTA and CDR2 FQGNSA.

The chain uses TRBV7-2 and TRBJ2-4; the D call of TRBD1 rests on TCRdb alone, since no DNA is present to check it. The CDR3 extends over 14 amino acids. The germline gives CDR1 SGHTA, CDR2 FQGNSA. The CDR3 spells CASSPGLVGDIQYF.

The chain carries TRBV12-3 or TRBV12-4 and TRBJ1-2. The CDR3 totals 14 residues. The CDR3: CASSSYRGHYGYTF.

The chain carries TRBV6-1 and TRBJ1-1. The CDR3 consists of 14 residues. Per the germline V gene, CDR1 is MNHNS and CDR2 is SASEGT. CDR3 protein: CASSEGTANTEAFF.

V is TRBV12-3 or TRBV12-4 and J is TRBJ2-2; TCRdb proposes TRBD2, but this gene call is untestable without DNA. The CDR3 loop spans 17 amino acids. The CDR3 sequence is CASDGLAGLSNTGELFF.

V usage is TRBV4-1 and J usage is TRBJ1-5. CDR1 is MGHRA and CDR2 is YSYEKL in the germline V gene. The CDR3 consists of 14 residues. Here the CDR3 reads CASSQSGGVQPQHF.

CDR3 residues: CASSLRRGGAVETQYF. The chain carries TRBV27 and TRBJ2-5; the TCRdb call, TRBD1, lacks DNA for checking. Germline values: CDR1 MNHEY, CDR2 SMNVEV (reference sequence). There are 16 residues in the CDR3.

J is TRBJ2-5 and V is TRBV12-3 or TRBV12-4; there is no DNA to check the TCRdb D call of TRBD2. The CDR3 runs to 14 residues. The CDR3: CASTREGSRETQYF.

The chain uses TRBV5-1 and TRBJ2-7. Germline CDR1 is SGHRS and CDR2 is YFSETQ. The CDR3 is 13 residues long. This CDR3 is CASSHGNNYEQYF.

The chain is built from TRBV29-1 and TRBJ2-6. The CDR3 contains 17 residues. CDR1 and CDR2 from the germline V gene are SQVTM and ANQGSEA. This CDR3 reads CSVAPLDRASGANVLTF. The full variable domain, its missing parts supplied by reference TRBV29-1 and TRBJ2-6, is SAVISQKPSRDICQRGTSLTIQCQVDSQVTMMFWYRQQPGQSLTLIATANQGSEATYESGFVIDKFPISRPNLTFSTLTVSNMSPEDSSIYLCSVAPLDRASGANVLTFGAGSRLTVL.

V gene TRBV4-2 combines with J gene TRBJ2-2; absent DNA, TCRdb's TRBD1 call cannot be checked. The CDR3 spans 16 residues. Germline CDR1 and CDR2: LGHNA and YNFKEQ. The CDR3 region is CASSQDNSRGTGELFF.

This chain uses TRBV5-5 with TRBJ1-2; checking the TCRdb D call of TRBD1 is not possible without DNA. The CDR3 is 14 amino acids. Germline loops: CDR1 SGHKS, CDR2 YYEKEE (reference sequence). The CDR3 here is CASTLLRQGGGYTF. The full variable domain, its missing parts supplied by reference TRBV5-5 and TRBJ1-2, is DAGVTQSPTHLIKTRGQQVTLRCSPISGHKSVSWYQQVLGQGPQFIFQYYEKEERGRGNFPDRFSARQFPNYSSELNVNALLLGDSALYLCASTLLRQGGGYTFGSGTRLTVV.

The chain recombines TRBV6-2 or TRBV6-3 with TRBJ2-1; TCRdb designates TRBD1, a call that cannot be tested without DNA. Germline V lookup: CDR1 MNHEY, CDR2 SVGEGT. The CDR3 has 12 residues. CDR3 sequence: CASTQGSHEQFF.

The chain links TRBV5-6 to TRBJ2-1; no DNA is available, so the TRBD1 call from TCRdb remains unchecked. Germline loops: CDR1 SGHDT, CDR2 YYEEEE. CDR3 length equals 15 residues. The CDR3: CASSWRDRAYNEQFF.

The chain combines TRBV6-6 with TRBJ2-7; TCRdb selects TRBD1, and the lack of DNA leaves this call unchecked. The CDR3 is 12 residues long. Germline CDR1 and CDR2: MNHNY and SVGAGI (reference sequence). CDR3 amino acids: CASTDRFHEQYF.

The V and J genes are TRBV20-1 and TRBJ2-3; the TCRdb D gene call, TRBD1, has no DNA to confirm it. There are 15 residues in the CDR3. Germline CDR1 DFQATT, CDR2 SNEGSKA (reference sequence). The CDR3: CSALSLLVRTDTQYF.

The chain couples TRBV20-1 to TRBJ1-5; TCRdb's D call, TRBD1, is unchecked because there is no DNA. Germline V CDR1 and CDR2: DFQATT, SNEGSKA (reference sequence). The CDR3 is 15 amino acids. The CDR3 sequence is CSARQGGGKGQPQHF.

The rearrangement uses TRBV11-2 and TRBJ2-3; TCRdb names TRBD1, which stays unverified in the absence of DNA. Germline CDR1 SGHAT, CDR2 FQNNGV. CDR3 length equals 12 residues. CDR3 residues: CASSYPLGNPYF.

The chain carries TRBV20-1 and TRBJ2-4; the TRBD1 assignment by TCRdb is unverifiable without DNA. The length of the CDR3 is 14 residues. Germline-derived CDR1 and CDR2 are DFQATT and SNEGSKA (reference sequence). This CDR3 is CSASTGRLKNIQYF.